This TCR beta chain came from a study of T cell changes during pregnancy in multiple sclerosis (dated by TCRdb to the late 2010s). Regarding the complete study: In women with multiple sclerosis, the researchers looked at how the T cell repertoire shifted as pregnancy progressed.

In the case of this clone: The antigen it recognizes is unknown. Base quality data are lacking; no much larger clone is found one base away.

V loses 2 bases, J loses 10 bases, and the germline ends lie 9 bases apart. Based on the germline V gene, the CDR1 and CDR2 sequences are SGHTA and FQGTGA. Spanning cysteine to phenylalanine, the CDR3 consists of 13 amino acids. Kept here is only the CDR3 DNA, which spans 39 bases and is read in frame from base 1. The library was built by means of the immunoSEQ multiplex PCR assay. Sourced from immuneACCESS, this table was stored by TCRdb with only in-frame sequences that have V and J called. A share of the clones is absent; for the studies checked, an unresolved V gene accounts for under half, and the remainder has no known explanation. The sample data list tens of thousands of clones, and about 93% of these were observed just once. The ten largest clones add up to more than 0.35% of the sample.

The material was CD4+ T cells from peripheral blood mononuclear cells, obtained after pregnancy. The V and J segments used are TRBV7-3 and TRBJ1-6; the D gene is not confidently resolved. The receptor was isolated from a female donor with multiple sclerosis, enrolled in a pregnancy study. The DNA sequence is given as TGTGCCAGCAGCTTAGAGTCGGGATCACCCCTCCACTTT. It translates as CASSLESGSPLHF. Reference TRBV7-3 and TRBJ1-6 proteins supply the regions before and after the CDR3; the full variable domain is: GAGVSQTPSNKVTEKGKYVELRCDPISGHTALYWYRQSLGQGPEFLIYFQGTGAADDSGLPNDRFFAVRPEGSVSTLKIQRTERGDSAVYLCASSLESGSPLHFGNGTRLTVT.